This T cell receptor (beta chain) stems from a study of CD8 T cells in ankylosing spondylitis. Study observations and caveats: Both synovial fluid and blood in reactive arthritis had previously been reported to carry some motif variants. A TCR beta motif of about 8 highly homologous variants appeared characteristic of ankylosing spondylitis blood. Disease-linked clones were reportedly significantly enriched in matched ankylosing spondylitis synovial fluid.

Worth noting for this clonotype: Its matching antigen is unknown.

Making the TCR beta libraries involved quantitative 5'-RACE with molecular barcodes. One entry per CDR3 protein results from TCRdb running MiXCR on the 5' RACE reads. This table has a few hundred thousand distinct CDR3 sequences, around 21% appearing once. The CDR3 length is 12 residues. Trimming shortened V by 5 bases and J by 7 bases, and 14 bases separated the two germline ends. The germline V gene has CDR1 DFQATT and CDR2 SNEGSKA (reference sequence). The V gene is TRBV20-1, the J gene TRBJ1-1; tentative D call: TRBD1 (6 bases). The receptor comes from a female donor with ankylosing spondylitis or in good health (not recorded which). The material sequenced was blood, either unsorted or a sorted T cell fraction (not recorded which). CDR3 region: CSAGGGLSEAFF. In DNA form, the CDR3 reads TGCAGTGCTGGGGGGGGGCTAAGTGAAGCTTTCTTT.